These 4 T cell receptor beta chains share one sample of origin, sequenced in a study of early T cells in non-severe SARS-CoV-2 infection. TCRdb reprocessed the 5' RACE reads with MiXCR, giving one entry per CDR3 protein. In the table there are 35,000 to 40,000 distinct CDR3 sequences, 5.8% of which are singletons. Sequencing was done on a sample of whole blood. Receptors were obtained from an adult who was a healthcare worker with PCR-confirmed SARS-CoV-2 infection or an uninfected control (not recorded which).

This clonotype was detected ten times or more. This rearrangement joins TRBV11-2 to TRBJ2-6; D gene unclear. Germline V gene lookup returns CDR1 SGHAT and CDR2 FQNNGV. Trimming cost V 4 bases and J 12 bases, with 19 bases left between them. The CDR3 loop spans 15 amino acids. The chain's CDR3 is CASSSPASFRRVLTF. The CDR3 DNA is TGTGCCAGCAGCTCCCCGGCGTCCTTTAGACGCGTCCTGACTTTC.

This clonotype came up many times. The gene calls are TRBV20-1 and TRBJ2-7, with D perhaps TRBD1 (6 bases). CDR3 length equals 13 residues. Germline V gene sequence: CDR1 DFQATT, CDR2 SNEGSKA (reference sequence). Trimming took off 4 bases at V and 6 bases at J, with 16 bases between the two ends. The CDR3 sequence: CSATLDSFGEQYF. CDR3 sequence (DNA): TGCAGTGCTACCCTGGACAGTTTTGGCGAGCAGTACTTC.

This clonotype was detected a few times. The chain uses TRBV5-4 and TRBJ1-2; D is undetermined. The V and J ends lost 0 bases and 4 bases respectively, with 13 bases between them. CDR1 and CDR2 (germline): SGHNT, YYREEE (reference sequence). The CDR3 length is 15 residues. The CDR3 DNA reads TGTGCCAGCAGCTTGGGAGGGCGGAACCTCTATGGCTACACCTTC. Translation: CASSLGGRNLYGYTF.

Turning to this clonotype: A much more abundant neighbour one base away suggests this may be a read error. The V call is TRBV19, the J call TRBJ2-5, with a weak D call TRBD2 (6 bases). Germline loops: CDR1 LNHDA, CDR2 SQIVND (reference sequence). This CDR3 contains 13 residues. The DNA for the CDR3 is TGTGCCAGTAGTTCCGGGACTGGAGAGACCCAGAACTTC. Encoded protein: CASSSGTGETQNF.